This T cell receptor (beta chain) was observed in a study of blood T cell repertoires in COVID-19. Study-wide context: Donors in the United States, Italy and Spain gave samples during acute or convalescent COVID-19. T cells, B-cell-depleted T cells, or PBMCs supplied cDNA or gDNA.

In the source study's methods: It was from reference gene primer amplification that nucleated cell counts were estimated. Profiled with immunoSEQ multiplex PCR; TCRdb holds only in-frame clones, not every one. D and trimming were read from the DNA, whereas the V and J calls and clone size are those reported in that table. The sample carries 100,000 to 150,000 clones, around 82% recorded once. Per the germline V gene, CDR1 is MNHEY and CDR2 is SVGAGI. Trimming removed 6 bases from V and 2 bases from J; junction bases left unmatched: 2. The CDR3 covers 13 residues. The sequence was collected from a man of 80 years or more with active or convalescent COVID-19. The source material was peripheral blood. The chain uses TRBV6-5 and TRBJ1-1, with 8 bases matching TRBD1. CDR3 residues: CASRAGGNTEAFF. CDR3 nucleotides: TGTGCCAGCAGGGCAGGGGGCAACACTGAAGCTTTCTTT.